The clone carrying this T cell receptor (beta chain) has at least ten counts. At one end the junction does not follow the germline gene, possibly because of a read error. The missing CDR3 end, 3 residues past where the read stops, is filled in from the germline J gene. This sample was included in a study of T cell clonality in common variable immunodeficiency. Equal genomic DNA amounts from CVID and control samples were sequenced. Data came from immunoSEQ multiplex PCR; TCRdb stores just in-frame clones and leaves some out. The sample is made up of some 40,000 clones, none counted only once. Per the germline V gene, CDR1 is SQVTM and CDR2 is ANQGSEA. The length of the CDR3 is 15 residues.

The V gene is TRBV29-1, the J gene TRBJ2-1, with D possibly being TRBD1 (6 bases). Sequencing input: peripheral blood mononuclear cells. The TCR originated in a person between 18 and 75 years old in good health. The CDR3 region is CSVEGRQDSYNEQFF. CDR3 DNA (partial): TGCAGCGTTGAAGGCCGACAGGACTCCTATAATGAG.